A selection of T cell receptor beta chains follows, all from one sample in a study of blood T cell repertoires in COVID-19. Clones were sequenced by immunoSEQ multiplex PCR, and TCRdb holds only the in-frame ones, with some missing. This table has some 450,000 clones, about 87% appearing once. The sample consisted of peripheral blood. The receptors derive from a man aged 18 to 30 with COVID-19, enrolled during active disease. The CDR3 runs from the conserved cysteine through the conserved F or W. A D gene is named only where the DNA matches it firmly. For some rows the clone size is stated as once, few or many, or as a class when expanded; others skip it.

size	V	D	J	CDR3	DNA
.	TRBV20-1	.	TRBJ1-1	CSARQGFEAFF	TGCAGTGCTAGACAGGGTTTTGAAGCTTTCTTT
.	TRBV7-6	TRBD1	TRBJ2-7	CASSRGQGAHEQYF	TGTGCCAGCAGCCGGGGACAGGGGGCCCACGAGCAGTACTTC
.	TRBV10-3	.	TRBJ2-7	CAISVQPHGEQYF	TGTGCCATCAGTGTACAGCCTCACGGCGAGCAGTACTTC
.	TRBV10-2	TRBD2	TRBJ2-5	CASTGTSGGQETQYF	TGCGCCAGCACCGGGACTAGCGGGGGGCAAGAGACCCAGTACTTC
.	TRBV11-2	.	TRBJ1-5	CASSLNGQPQHF	TGTGCCAGCAGCTTAAACGGGCAGCCCCAGCATTTT
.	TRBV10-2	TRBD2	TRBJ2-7	CASSDGTSGWIAYEQYF	TGCGCCAGCAGCGATGGGACTAGCGGGTGGATCGCCTACGAGCAGTACTTC
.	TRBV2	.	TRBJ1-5	CASSTRGSNQPQHF	TGTGCCAGCAGTACACGAGGAAGCAATCAGCCCCAGCATTTT
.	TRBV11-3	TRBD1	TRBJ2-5	CASSLGQGETQYF	TGTGCCAGCAGCTTGGGACAGGGTGAGACCCAGTACTTC
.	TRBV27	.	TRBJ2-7	CASSLAGTGYEQYF	TGTGCCAGCAGTTTAGCGGGAACGGGCTACGAGCAGTACTTC
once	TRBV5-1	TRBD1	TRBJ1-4	CASSPGQKNEKLFF	TGCGCCAGCAGCCCGGGACAGAAGAATGAAAAACTGTTTTTT
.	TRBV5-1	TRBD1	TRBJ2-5	CASSLRTGSQETQYF	TGCGCCAGCAGCTTGAGGACAGGGTCTCAAGAGACCCAGTACTTC
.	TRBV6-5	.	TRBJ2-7	CASNWELPTYEQYF	TGTGCCAGCAACTGGGAGTTGCCCACCTACGAGCAGTACTTC
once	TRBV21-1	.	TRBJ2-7	CASSNSGTGGSYEQYF	TGTGCCAGCAGCAACTCCGGGACAGGGGGCTCCTACGAGCAGTACTTC
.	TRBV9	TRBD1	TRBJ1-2	CASSVTPQGAPTYAGYTF	TGTGCCAGCAGCGTAACTCCCCAGGGGGCCCCGACCTATGCTGGCTACACCTTC
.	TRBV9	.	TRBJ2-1	CASSPLSSGNVDEQFF	TGTGCCAGCAGCCCGCTCTCTTCAGGGAATGTCGATGAGCAGTTCTTC
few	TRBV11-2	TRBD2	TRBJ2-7	CASTNQRGLPSYEQYF	TGTGCCAGCACCAACCAGCGGGGACTACCCTCCTACGAGCAGTACTTC